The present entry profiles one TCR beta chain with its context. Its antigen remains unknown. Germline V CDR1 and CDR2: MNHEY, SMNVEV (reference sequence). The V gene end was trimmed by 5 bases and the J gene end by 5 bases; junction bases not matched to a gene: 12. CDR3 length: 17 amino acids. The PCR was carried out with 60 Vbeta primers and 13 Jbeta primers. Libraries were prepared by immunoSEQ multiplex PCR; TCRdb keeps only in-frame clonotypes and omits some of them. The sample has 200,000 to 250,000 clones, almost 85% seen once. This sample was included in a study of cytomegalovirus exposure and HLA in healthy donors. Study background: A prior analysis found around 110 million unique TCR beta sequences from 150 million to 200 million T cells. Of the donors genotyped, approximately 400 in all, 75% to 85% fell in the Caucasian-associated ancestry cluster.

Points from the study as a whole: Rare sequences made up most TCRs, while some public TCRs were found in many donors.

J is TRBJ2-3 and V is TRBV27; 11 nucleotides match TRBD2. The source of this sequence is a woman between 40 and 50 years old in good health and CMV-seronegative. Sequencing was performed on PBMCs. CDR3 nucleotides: TGTGCCAGCAGTCCCTACGTGGTAGCGGGGGGGGGAGATACGCAGTATTTT. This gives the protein CASSPYVVAGGGDTQYF.